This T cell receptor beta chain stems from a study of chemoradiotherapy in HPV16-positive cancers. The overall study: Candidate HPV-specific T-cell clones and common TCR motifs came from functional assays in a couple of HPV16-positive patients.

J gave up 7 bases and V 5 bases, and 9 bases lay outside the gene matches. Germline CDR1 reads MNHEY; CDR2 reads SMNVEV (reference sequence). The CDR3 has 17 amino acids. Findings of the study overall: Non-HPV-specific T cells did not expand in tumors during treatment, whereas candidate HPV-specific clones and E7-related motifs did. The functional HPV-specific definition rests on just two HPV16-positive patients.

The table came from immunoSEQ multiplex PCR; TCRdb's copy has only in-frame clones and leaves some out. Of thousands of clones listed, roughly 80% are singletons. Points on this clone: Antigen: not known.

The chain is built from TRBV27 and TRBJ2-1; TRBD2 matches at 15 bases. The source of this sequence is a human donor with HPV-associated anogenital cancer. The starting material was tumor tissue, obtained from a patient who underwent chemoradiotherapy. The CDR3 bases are TGTGCCAGCAGTCCCCGGGGACTAGCGGGAGGCAAGAATGAGCAGTTCTTC. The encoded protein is CASSPRGLAGGKNEQFF.